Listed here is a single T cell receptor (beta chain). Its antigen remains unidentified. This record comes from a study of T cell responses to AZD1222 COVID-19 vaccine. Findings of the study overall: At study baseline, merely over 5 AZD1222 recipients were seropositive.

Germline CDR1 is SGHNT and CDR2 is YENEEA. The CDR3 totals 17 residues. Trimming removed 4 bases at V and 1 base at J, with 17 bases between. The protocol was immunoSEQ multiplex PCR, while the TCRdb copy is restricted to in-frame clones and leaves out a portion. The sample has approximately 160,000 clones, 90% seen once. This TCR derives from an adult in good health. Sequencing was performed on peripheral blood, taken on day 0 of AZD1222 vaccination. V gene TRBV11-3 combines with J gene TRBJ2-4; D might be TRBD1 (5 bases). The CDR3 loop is CASSYRQKGPAKNIQYF. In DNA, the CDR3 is TGTGCCAGCAGCTACAGGCAGAAGGGCCCGGCCAAAAACATTCAGTACTTC.